Listed below are T cell receptor beta chains from one sample, sequenced in a study of T cell changes during pregnancy in multiple sclerosis. TCRdb's table, derived via immunoSEQ multiplex PCR, lists solely in-frame clones and lacks some. The data contain about 53,000 clones, 90% of them singletons. The sample here was peripheral blood, taken after pregnancy. The receptors derive from a female donor in good health, enrolled as a control in a pregnancy study. Each CDR3 is given with its conserved first and last residue. The D gene is left open where the match is weak. The size field is filled for only some rows; it gives once, few, many or a size class.

d_gene	j_gene	abundance	v_gene	CDR3aa	CDR3nt
.	TRBJ1-1	once	TRBV6-5	CASSTRTGLGTEAFF	TGTGCCAGCAGTACCCGAACAGGGCTGGGGACTGAAGCTTTCTTT
TRBD1	TRBJ1-2	.	TRBV7-9	CASSQTGGYNYGYTF	TGTGCCAGCAGCCAGACAGGGGGCTATAACTATGGCTACACCTTC
TRBD2	TRBJ2-5	.	TRBV11-2	CASSLTARGGQETQYF	TGTGCCAGCAGCCTTACCGCCCGGGGGGGGCAAGAGACCCAGTACTTC
TRBD1	TRBJ1-3	medium-sized	TRBV9	CASGDRGNTIYF	TGTGCCAGCGGGGACAGGGGAAACACCATATATTTT
.	TRBJ2-5	.	TRBV5-1	CASRTGQETQYF	TGCGCCAGCAGGACGGGACAAGAGACCCAGTACTTC
.	TRBJ2-3	.	TRBV5-5	CASSSLYGSSGDTQYF	TGTGCCAGCAGCTCGCTCTATGGGAGCTCGGGAGATACGCAGTATTTT
TRBD1	TRBJ1-2	.	TRBV27	CASSMTGGAGYGYTF	TGTGCCAGCAGTATGACAGGGGGCGCGGGCTATGGCTACACCTTC
TRBD1	TRBJ2-7	.	TRBV4-3	CASSQAGTGLDEQYF	TGCGCCAGCAGCCAAGCCGGGACAGGGCTCGACGAGCAGTACTTC
.	TRBJ1-1	.	TRBV28	CASSQLRFRGGMGTEAFF	TGTGCCAGCAGTCAACTGAGGTTCCGGGGCGGGATGGGCACTGAAGCTTTCTTT
.	TRBJ1-5	.	TRBV6-5	CASRNGGGRQPQHF	TGTGCCAGCAGAAACGGGGGGGGTCGGCAGCCCCAGCATTTT
TRBD2	TRBJ2-1	once	TRBV19	CASSIAMASGGFYNEQFF	TGTGCCAGTAGTATAGCTATGGCTAGCGGGGGGTTTTACAATGAGCAGTTCTTC
.	TRBJ2-7	.	TRBV6-5	CASSTGYSYEQYF	TGTGCCAGCAGCACAGGGTATTCCTACGAGCAGTACTTC
TRBD2	TRBJ2-3	.	TRBV9	CASSVGVAGVLDTQYF	TGTGCCAGCAGCGTAGGGGTAGCGGGAGTACTAGATACGCAGTATTTT
.	TRBJ1-1	.	TRBV7-2	CASSAKGLMNTEAFF	TGTGCCAGCAGCGCGAAGGGACTGATGAACACTGAAGCTTTCTTT
.	TRBJ1-3	.	TRBV6-1	CASSPEVPGNTIYF	TGTGCCAGCAGTCCAGAAGTCCCTGGAAACACCATATATTTT
TRBD2	TRBJ2-1	.	TRBV5-1	CASSLVASGRSEQFF	TGCGCCAGCAGCTTGGTAGCTAGCGGGAGGAGTGAGCAGTTCTTC
.	TRBJ1-6	.	TRBV7-9	CASSLGGDGNSPLHF	TGTGCCAGCAGCTTAGGGGGGGACGGGAATTCACCCCTCCACTTT
TRBD1	TRBJ1-6	.	TRBV28	CASSPSQGTNSPLHF	TGTGCCAGCAGTCCATCACAGGGGACTAATTCACCCCTCCACTTT
.	TRBJ1-1	few	TRBV9	CASSVAGTTEAFF	TGTGCCAGCAGCGTAGCGGGAACCACTGAAGCTTTCTTT
.	TRBJ1-1	once	TRBV5-6	CASMNGQHTEAFF	TGTGCCAGCATGAATGGACAGCACACTGAAGCTTTCTTT
.	TRBJ2-3	.	TRBV7-3	CASSLTPRDTQYF	TGTGCCAGCAGCCTCACTCCCCGCGATACGCAGTATTTT
.	TRBJ1-6	.	TRBV4-3	CASSQDPGQGSYSPLHF	TGCGCCAGCAGCCAAGATCCCGGGCAGGGGTCTTATTCACCCCTCCACTTT
.	TRBJ2-7	.	TRBV2	CASTADNSYEQYF	TGTGCCAGCACAGCCGACAACTCCTACGAGCAGTACTTC
.	TRBJ2-7	once	TRBV27	CASSLPTATYEQYF	TGTGCCAGCAGTTTACCGACAGCCACCTACGAGCAGTACTTC
TRBD1	TRBJ1-2	.	TRBV29-1	CSAGQGGGYTF	TGCAGCGCCGGACAGGGGGGCGGCTACACCTTC
TRBD1	TRBJ1-1	.	TRBV4-3	CASSQDSTGLNTEAFF	TGCGCCAGCAGCCAAGACTCGACAGGGCTAAACACTGAAGCTTTCTTT
.	TRBJ2-1	.	TRBV7-2	CASSPPPGMYEQFF	TGTGCCAGCAGCCCCCCCCCGGGGATGTATGAGCAGTTCTTC
TRBD1	TRBJ1-4	.	TRBV7-2	CASSLEGTGIEKLFF	TGTGCCAGCAGCTTAGAGGGGACAGGGATCGAAAAACTGTTTTTT
.	TRBJ2-4	.	TRBV19	CASRGTDLAKNIQYF	TGTGCCAGTAGGGGTACAGACCTAGCCAAAAACATTCAGTACTTC
TRBD1	TRBJ2-4	.	TRBV5-6	CASRIRDRGRGSKNIQYF	TGTGCCAGCAGGATCCGGGACAGGGGAAGGGGATCCAAAAACATTCAGTACTTC
.	TRBJ2-1	.	TRBV7-9	CAIQSGVKSYNEQFF	TGTGCCATCCAGAGCGGTGTCAAATCCTACAATGAGCAGTTCTTC
.	TRBJ1-5	once	TRBV6-6	CASSYDGDQPQHF	TGTGCCAGCAGTTACGACGGGGATCAGCCCCAGCATTTT
TRBD1	TRBJ1-3	.	TRBV9	CASSGDDRDSGNTIYF	TGTGCCAGCAGCGGTGATGACAGGGACTCTGGAAACACCATATATTTT
TRBD1	TRBJ1-1	few	TRBV18	CASSTDRETEAFF	TGTGCCAGCTCCACTGACAGGGAGACTGAAGCTTTCTTT
.	TRBJ1-4	.	TRBV5-1	CASSPSGNNEKLFF	TGCGCCAGCAGCCCGTCGGGTAATAATGAAAAACTGTTTTTT
TRBD2	TRBJ2-5	.	TRBV7-2	CASSLELAGEAQYF	TGTGCCAGCAGCTTAGAGCTAGCGGGGGAGGCCCAGTACTTC
.	TRBJ2-5	.	TRBV7-9	CASSLVSRLAETQYF	TGTGCCAGCAGCTTAGTGTCGCGGCTAGCGGAGACCCAGTACTTC
TRBD1	TRBJ2-7	.	TRBV28	CASRAQGQVSHEQYF	TGTGCCAGCAGGGCCCAGGGACAGGTATCCCACGAGCAGTACTTC
TRBD2	TRBJ2-1	.	TRBV4-2	CASSQDSASGDREQFF	TGTGCCAGCAGCCAAGATTCCGCTAGCGGGGACCGAGAGCAGTTCTTC
TRBD1	TRBJ1-6	.	TRBV7-2	CASSSGQEVSLHF	TGTGCCAGCAGCTCCGGACAGGAGGTATCCCTCCACTTT
.	TRBJ2-2	.	TRBV5-1	CASSLKVGANTGELFF	TGCGCCAGCAGCTTGAAGGTTGGAGCGAACACCGGGGAGCTGTTTTTT
TRBD1	TRBJ2-7	.	TRBV7-2	CASSWTGGSYEQYF	TGTGCCAGCAGCTGGACAGGGGGCAGTTACGAGCAGTACTTC
TRBD2	TRBJ2-3	.	TRBV5-4	CASSFRRERGTDTQYF	TGTGCCAGCAGCTTTAGGCGGGAGAGGGGCACAGATACGCAGTATTTT
.	TRBJ1-5	.	TRBV15	CATSRTTGLNQPQHF	TGTGCCACCAGCAGAACGACAGGACTCAATCAGCCCCAGCATTTT
.	TRBJ2-5	.	TRBV6-6	CASSSPGSGVETQYF	TGTGCCAGCAGTTCTCCGGGGTCGGGAGTGGAGACCCAGTACTTC
TRBD1	TRBJ1-2	.	TRBV19	CASSTRQGAPNYGYTF	TGTGCCAGTAGTACTCGACAGGGGGCACCTAACTATGGCTACACCTTC